The following is a T cell receptor (beta chain) sequence with its context. The data are from a study of blood T cell repertoires in COVID-19. Across the whole study: Acute and convalescent COVID-19 samples came from the United States, Italy and Spain.

The germline gives CDR1 SGHTA, CDR2 FQGTGA. Trimming took 5 bases from V and 0 from J, leaving 6 bases between them. This CDR3 has 13 residues. Methods used by the authors: Amplified reference gene primers provided the basis for estimating nucleated cell counts. Sequenced by immunoSEQ multiplex PCR; TCRdb stores in-frame clones only, minus some. V and J calls plus clone size are reproduced from that table; the DNA served to infer D and trimming. The sample has around 65,000 clones; 70% to 90% are singletons. Specimen: peripheral blood. This chain uses TRBV7-3 with TRBJ2-3, with unresolved D. This sequence was found in a man aged 65 to 85 with acute or convalescent COVID-19. CDR3 DNA: TGTGCCAGCAGCCCCCCTAGCACAGATACGCAGTATTTT. This translates into CASSPPSTDTQYF.